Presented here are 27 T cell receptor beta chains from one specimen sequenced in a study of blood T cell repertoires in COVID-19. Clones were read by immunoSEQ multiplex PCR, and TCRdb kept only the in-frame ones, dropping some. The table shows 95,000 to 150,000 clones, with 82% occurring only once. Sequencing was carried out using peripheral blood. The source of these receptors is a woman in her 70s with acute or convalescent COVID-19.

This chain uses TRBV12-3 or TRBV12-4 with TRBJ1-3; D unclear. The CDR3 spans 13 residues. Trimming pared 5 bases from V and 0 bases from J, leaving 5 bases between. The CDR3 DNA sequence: TGTGCCAGCAGTCCCCTCTCTGGAAACACCATATATTTT. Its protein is CASSPLSGNTIYF.

The CDR3, as DNA: TGTGCCAGTAGTCGACTAGCGAGTACCGGGGAGCTGTTTTTT. It is translated as CASSRLASTGELFF. The rearrangement joins TRBV19 to TRBJ2-2; TRBD2 matches at 8 bases. Trimming removed 5 bases from V and 5 bases from J; junction bases left unmatched: 4. The V gene's germline CDR1 is LNHDA and CDR2 SQIVND (reference sequence). This CDR3 region has 14 residues. Full variable domain (remainder filled in from reference TRBV19 and TRBJ2-2): DGGITQSPKYLFRKEGQNVTLSCEQNLNHDAMYWYRQDPGQGLRLIYYSQIVNDFQKGDIAEGYSVSREKKESFPLTVTSAQKNPTAFYLCASSRLASTGELFFGEGSRLTVL.

The CDR3 sequence is CASSTLQVQNTGELFF. In nucleotides, the CDR3 is TGTGCCAGCTCAACCCTGCAGGTGCAGAACACCGGGGAGCTGTTTTTT. This rearrangement joins TRBV18 to TRBJ2-2; D is ambiguous. Germline V gives CDR1 KGHSH, CDR2 LQKENI. The CDR3 length is 16 residues. Trimming cost V 5 bases and J 1 base, with 14 bases left between them.

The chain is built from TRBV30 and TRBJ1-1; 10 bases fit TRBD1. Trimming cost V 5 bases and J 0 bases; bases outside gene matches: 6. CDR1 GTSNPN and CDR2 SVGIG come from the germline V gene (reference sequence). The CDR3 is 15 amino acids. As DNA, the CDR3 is TGTGCCTGGGACAGGGGGCAACACATGAACACTGAAGCTTTCTTT. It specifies CAWDRGQHMNTEAFF.

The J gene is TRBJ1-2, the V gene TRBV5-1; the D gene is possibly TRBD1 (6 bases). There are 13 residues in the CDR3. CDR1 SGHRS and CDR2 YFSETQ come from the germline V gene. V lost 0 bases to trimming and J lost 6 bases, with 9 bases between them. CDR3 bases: TGCGCCAGCAGCTTGGATCACAGGGATGGCTACACCTTC. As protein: CASSLDHRDGYTF.

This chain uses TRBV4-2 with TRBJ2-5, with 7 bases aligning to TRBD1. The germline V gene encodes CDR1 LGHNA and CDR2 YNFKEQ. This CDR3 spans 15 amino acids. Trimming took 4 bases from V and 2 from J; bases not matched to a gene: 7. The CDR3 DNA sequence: TGTGCCAGCAGCCCCGGGACAGCTTCACAAGAGACCCAGTACTTC. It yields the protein CASSPGTASQETQYF.

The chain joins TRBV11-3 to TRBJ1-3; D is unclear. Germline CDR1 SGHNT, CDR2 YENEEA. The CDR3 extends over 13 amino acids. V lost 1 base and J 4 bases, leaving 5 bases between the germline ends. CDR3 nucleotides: TGTGCCAGCAGCTTAGGGCCAGGAAACACCATATATTTT. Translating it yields CASSLGPGNTIYF.

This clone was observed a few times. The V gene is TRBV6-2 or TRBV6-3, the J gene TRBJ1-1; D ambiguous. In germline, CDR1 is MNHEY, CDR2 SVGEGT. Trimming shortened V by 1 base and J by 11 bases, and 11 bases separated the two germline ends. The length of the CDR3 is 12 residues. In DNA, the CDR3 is TGTGCCAGCAGTTACTATAGTCGCAATGCTTTCTTT. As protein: CASSYYSRNAFF.

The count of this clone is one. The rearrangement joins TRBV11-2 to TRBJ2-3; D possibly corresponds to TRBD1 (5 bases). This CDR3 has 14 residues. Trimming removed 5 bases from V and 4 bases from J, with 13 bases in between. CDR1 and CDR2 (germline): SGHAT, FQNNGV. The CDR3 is CASSPQGPADTQYF. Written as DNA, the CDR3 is TGTGCCAGCAGCCCGCAGGGCCCCGCAGATACGCAGTATTTT.

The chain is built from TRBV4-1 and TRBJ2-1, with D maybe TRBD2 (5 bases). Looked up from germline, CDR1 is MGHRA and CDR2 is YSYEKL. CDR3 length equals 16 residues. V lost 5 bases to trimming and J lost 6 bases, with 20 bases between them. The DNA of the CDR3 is TGCGCCAGCAGCACCCGGTCCAGCGGCATTTTCAATGAGCAGTTCTTC. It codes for CASSTRSSGIFNEQFF.

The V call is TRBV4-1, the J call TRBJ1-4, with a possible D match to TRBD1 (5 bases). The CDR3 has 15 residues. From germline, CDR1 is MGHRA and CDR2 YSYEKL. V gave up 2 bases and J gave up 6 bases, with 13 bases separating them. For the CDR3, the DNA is TGCGCCAGCAGCCAACCCGCGGGACGGTATGAAAAACTGTTTTTT. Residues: CASSQPAGRYEKLFF.

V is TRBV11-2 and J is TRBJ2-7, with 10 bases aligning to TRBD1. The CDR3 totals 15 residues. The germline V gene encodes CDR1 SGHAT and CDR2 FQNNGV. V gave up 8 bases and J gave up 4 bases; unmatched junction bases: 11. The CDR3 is CASGTRGQGGYEQYF. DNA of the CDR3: TGTGCCAGCGGGACTAGAGGACAGGGGGGTTACGAGCAGTACTTC.

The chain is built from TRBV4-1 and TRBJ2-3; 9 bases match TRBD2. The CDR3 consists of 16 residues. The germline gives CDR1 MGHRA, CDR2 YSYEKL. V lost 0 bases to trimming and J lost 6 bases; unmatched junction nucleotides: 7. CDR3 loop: CASSQERSGGPDTQYF. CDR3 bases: TGCGCCAGCAGCCAAGAGCGGAGCGGGGGGCCCGATACGCAGTATTTT.

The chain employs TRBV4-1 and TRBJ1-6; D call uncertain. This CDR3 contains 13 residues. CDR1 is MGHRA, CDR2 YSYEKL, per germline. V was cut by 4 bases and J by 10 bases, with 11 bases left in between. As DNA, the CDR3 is TGCGCCAGCAGCCTTGAGCCACGGTCACCCCTCCACTTT. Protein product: CASSLEPRSPLHF.

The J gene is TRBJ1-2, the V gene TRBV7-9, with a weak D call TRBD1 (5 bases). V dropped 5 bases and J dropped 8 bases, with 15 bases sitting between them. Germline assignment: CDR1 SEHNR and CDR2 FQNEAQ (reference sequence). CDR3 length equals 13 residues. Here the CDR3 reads CASSHSGAIGYTF. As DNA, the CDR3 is TGTGCCAGCAGCCATAGCGGGGCCATCGGCTACACCTTC.

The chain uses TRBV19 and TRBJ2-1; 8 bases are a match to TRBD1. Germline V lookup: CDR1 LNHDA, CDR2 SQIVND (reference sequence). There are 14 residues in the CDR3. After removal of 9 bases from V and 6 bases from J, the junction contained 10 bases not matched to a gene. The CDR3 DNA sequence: TGTGCCAGCGGACAGGGCCCAACCAGCAATGAGCAGTTCTTC. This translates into CASGQGPTSNEQFF.

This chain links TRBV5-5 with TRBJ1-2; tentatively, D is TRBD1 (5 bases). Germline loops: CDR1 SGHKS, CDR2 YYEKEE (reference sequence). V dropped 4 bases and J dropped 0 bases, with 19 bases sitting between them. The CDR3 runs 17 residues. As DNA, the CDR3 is TGTGCCAGCAGCAGAGTAGAAACAGGATCGTCTAACTATGGCTACACCTTC. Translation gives CASSRVETGSSNYGYTF.

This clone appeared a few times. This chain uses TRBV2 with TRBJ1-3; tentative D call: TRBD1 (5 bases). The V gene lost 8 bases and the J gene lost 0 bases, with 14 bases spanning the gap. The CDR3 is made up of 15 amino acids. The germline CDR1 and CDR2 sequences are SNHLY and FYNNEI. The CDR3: CASEKDGGSGNTIYF. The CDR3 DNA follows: TGTGCCAGCGAAAAGGACGGGGGCTCTGGAAACACCATATATTTT.

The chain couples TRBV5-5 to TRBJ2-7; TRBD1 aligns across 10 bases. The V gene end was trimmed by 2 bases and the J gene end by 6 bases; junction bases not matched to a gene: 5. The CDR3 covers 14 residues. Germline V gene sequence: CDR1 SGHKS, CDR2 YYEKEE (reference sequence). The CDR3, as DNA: TGTGCCAGCAGCTTAGGGACAGGGGTACTCGAGCAGTACGTC. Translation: CASSLGTGVLEQYV.

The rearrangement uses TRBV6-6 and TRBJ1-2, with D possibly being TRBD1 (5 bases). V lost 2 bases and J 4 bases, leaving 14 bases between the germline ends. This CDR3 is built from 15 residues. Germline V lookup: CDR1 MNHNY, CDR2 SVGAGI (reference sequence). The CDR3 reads CASSYTVTETYGYTF. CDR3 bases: TGTGCCAGCAGTTACACCGTGACAGAGACCTATGGCTACACCTTC.

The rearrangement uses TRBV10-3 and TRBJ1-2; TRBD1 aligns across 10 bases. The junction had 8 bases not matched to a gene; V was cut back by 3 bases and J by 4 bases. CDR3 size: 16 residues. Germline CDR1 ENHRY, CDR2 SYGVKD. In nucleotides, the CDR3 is TGTGCCATCAGTGACCCAGACAGGGGGCAAGGCTATGGCTACACCTTC. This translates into CAISDPDRGQGYGYTF.

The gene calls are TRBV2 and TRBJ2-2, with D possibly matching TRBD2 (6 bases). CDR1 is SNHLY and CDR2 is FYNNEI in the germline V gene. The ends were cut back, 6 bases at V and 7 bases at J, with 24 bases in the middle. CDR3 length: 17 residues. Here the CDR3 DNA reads TGTGCCAGCAGGTTGGAGCCACTGGGGGGAAAGGACGGGGAGCTGTTTTTT. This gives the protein CASRLEPLGGKDGELFF.

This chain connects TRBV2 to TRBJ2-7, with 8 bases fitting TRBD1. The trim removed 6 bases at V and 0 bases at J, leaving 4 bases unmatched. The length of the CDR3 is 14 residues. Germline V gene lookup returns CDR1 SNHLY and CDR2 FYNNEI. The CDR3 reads CASSRQGSSYEQYV. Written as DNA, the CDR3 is TGTGCCAGCAGCCGACAGGGGAGCTCCTACGAGCAGTACGTC.

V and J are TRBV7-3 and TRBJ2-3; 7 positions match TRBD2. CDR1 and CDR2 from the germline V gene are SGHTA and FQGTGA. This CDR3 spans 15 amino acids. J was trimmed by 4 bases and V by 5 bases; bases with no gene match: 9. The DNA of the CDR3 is TGTGCCAGCAGCCCCAGGACTAGTTTGCCAGATACGCAGTATTTT. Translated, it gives CASSPRTSLPDTQYF.

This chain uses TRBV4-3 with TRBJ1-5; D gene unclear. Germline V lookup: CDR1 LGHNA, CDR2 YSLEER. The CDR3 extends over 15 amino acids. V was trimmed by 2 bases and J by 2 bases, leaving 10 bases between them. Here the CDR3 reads CASSQTGIGNQPQHF. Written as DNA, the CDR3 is TGCGCCAGCAGCCAAACCGGGATCGGCAATCAGCCCCAGCATTTT.

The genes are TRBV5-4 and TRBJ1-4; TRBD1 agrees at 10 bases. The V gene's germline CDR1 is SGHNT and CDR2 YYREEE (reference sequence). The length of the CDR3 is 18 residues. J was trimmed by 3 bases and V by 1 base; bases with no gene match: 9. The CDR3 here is CASSLRRDRGTANEKLFF. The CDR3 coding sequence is TGTGCCAGCAGCTTGCGCCGGGACAGGGGAACGGCTAATGAAAAACTGTTTTTT.

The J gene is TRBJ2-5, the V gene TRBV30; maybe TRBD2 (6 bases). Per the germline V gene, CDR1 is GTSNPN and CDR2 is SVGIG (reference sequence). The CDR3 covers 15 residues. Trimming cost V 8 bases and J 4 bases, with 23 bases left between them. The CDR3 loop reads CALSRGQTSGETQYF. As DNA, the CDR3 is TGTGCCCTCTCGCGGGGTCAGACCTCAGGAGAGACCCAGTACTTC. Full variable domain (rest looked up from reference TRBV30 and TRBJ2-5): SQTIHQWPATLVQPVGSPLSLECTVEGTSNPNLYWYRQAAGRGLQLLFYSVGIGQISSEVPQNLSASRPQDRQFILSSKKLLLSDSGFYLCALSRGQTSGETQYFGPGTRLLVL.